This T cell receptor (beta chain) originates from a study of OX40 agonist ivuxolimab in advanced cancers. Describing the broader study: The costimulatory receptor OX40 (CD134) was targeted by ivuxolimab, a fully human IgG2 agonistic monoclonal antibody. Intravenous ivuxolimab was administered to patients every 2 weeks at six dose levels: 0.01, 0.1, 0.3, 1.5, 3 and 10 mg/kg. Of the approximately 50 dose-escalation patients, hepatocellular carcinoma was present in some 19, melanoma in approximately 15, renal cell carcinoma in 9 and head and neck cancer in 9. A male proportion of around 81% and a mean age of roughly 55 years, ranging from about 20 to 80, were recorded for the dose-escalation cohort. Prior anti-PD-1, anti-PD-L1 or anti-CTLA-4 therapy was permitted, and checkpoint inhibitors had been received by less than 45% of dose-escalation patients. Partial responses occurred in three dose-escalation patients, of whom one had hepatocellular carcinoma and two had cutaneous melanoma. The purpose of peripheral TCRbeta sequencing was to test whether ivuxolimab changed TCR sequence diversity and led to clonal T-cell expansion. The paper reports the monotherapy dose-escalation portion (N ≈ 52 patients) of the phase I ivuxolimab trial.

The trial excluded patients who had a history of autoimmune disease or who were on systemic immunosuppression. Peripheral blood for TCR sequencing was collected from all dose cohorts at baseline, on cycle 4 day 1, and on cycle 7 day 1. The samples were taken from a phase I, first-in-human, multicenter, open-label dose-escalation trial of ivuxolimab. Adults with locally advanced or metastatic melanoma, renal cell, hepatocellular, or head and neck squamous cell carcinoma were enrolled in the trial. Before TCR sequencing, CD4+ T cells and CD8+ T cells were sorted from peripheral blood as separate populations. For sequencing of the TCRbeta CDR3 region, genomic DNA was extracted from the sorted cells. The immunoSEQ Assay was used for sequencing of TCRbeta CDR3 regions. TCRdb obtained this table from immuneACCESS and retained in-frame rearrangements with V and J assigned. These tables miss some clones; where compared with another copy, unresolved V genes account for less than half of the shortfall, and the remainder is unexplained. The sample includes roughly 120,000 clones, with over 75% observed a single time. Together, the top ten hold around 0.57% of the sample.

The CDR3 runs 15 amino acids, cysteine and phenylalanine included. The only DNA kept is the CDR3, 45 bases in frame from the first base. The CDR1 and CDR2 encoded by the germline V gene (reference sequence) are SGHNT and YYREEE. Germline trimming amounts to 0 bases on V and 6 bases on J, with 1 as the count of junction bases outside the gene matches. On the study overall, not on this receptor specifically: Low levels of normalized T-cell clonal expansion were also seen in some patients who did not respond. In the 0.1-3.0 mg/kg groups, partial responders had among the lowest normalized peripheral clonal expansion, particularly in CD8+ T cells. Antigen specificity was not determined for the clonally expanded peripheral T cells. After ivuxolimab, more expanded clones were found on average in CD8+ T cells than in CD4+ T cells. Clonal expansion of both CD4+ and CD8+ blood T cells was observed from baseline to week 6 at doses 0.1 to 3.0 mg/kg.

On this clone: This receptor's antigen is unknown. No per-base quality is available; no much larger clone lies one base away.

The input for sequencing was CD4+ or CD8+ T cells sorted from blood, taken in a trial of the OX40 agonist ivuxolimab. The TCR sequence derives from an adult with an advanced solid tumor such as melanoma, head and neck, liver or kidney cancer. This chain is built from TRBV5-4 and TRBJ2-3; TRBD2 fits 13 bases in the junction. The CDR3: CASSLVLAGGDTQYF. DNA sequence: TGTGCCAGCAGCTTGGTACTAGCGGGGGGGGATACGCAGTATTTT. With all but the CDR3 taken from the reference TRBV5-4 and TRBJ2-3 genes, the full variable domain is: ETGVTQSPTHLIKTRGQQVTLRCSSQSGHNTVSWYQQALGQGPQFIFQYYREEENGRGNFPPRFSGLQFPNYSSELNVNALELDDSALYLCASSLVLAGGDTQYFGPGTRLTVL.